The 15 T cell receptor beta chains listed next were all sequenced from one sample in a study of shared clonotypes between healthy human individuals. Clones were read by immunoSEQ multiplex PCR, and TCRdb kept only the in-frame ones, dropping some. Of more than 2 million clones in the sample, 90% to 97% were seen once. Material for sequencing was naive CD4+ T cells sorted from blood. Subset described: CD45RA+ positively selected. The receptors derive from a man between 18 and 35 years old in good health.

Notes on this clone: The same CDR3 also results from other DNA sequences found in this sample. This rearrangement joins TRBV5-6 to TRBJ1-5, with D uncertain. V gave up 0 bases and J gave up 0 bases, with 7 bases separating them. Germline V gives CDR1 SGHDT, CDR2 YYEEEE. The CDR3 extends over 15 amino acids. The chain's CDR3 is CASSLGPVSNQPQHF. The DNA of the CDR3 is TGTGCCAGCAGCTTGGGGCCGGTTAGCAATCAGCCCCAGCATTTT.

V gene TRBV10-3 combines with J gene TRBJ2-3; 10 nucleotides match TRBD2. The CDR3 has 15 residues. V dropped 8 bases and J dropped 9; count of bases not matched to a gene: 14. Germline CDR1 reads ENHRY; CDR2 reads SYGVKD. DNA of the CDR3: TGTGCCATCCAGGCGGCTAGCGGGAGCTTGGGGACGCAGTATTTT. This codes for CAIQAASGSLGTQYF.

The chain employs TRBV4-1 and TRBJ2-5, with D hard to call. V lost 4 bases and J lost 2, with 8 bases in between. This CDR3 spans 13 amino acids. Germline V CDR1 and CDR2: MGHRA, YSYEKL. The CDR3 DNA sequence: TGCGCCAGCAGCCGACCCCCTCAAGAGACCCAGTACTTC. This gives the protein CASSRPPQETQYF.

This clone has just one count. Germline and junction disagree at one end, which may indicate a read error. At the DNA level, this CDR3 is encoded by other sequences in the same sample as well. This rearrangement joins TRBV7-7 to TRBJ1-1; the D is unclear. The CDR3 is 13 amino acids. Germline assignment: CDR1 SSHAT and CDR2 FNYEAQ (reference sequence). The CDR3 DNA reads TGTGCTAGCAGCTCCGACCCGAACACTGAAGCTTTCTTT. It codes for CASSSDPNTEAFF.

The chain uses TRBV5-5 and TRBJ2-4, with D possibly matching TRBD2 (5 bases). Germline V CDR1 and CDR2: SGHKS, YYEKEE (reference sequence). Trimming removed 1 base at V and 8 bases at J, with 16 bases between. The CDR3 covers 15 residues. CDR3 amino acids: CASSLLEGPLYIQYF. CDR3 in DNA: TGTGCCAGCAGCTTGCTCGAGGGTCCCTTGTACATTCAGTACTTC.

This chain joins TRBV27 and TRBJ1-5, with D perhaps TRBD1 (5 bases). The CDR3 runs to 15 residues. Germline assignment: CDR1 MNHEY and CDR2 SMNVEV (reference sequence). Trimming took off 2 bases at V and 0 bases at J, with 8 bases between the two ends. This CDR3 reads CASSLMGGSNQPQHF. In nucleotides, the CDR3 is TGTGCCAGCAGTTTAATGGGGGGTAGCAATCAGCCCCAGCATTTT.

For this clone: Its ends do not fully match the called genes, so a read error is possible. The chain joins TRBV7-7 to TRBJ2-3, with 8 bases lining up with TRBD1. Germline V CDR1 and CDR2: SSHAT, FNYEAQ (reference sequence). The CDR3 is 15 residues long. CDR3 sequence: CASSLQGGGTDTQYF. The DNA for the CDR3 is TGTGCTAGCAGCTTACAGGGGGGCGGCACAGATACGCAGTATTTT. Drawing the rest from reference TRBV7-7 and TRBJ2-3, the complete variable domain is GAGVSQSPRYKVTKRGQDVTLRCDPISSHATLYWYQQALGQGPEFLTYFNYEAQPDKSGLPSDRFSAERPEGSISTLTIQRTEQRDSAMYRCASSLQGGGTDTQYFGPGTRLTVL.

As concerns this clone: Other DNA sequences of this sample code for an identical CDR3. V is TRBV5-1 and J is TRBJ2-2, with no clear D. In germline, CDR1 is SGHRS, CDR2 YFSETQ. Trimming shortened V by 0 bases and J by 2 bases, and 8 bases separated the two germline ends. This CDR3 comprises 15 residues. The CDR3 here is CASSLDPSNTGELFF. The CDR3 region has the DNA TGCGCCAGCAGCTTGGATCCCAGCAACACCGGGGAGCTGTTTTTT.

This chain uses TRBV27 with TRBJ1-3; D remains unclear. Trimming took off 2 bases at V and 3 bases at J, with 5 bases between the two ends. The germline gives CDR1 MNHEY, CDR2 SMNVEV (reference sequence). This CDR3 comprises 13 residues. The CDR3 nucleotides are TGTGCCAGCAGTTTAATGGGTGGAAACACCATATATTTT. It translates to CASSLMGGNTIYF.

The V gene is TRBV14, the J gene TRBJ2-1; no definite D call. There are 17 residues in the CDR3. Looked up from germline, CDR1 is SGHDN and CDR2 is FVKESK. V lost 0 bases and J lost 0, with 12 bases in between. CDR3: CASSQEAGFPSYNEQFF. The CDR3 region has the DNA TGTGCCAGCAGCCAAGAAGCAGGATTTCCCTCCTACAATGAGCAGTTCTTC.

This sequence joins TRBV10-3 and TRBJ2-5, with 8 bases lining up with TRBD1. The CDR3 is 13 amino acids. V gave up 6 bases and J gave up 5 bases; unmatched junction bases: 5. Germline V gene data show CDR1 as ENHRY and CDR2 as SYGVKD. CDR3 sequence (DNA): TGTGCCATCAGGACAGGGGCTAATGAGACCCAGTACTTC. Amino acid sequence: CAIRTGANETQYF.

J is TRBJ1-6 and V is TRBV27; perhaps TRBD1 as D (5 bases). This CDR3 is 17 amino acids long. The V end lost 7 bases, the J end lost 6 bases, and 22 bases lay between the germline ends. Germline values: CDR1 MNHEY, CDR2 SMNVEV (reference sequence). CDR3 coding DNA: TGTGCCAGCACTTTCTGGGGGGGGGAAATGCGTAATTCACCCCTCCACTTT. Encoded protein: CASTFWGGEMRNSPLHF.

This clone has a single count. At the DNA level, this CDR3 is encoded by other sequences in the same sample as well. The CDR3 loop reads CASSRQGETQYF. The CDR3 DNA follows: TGCGCCAGCAGCCGACAGGGAGAGACCCAGTACTTC. The chain uses TRBV5-1 and TRBJ2-5; 7 bases agree with TRBD1. J gave up 4 bases and V 4 bases, and 1 base lay outside the gene matches. The germline V gene has CDR1 SGHRS and CDR2 YFSETQ. This CDR3 comprises 12 residues.

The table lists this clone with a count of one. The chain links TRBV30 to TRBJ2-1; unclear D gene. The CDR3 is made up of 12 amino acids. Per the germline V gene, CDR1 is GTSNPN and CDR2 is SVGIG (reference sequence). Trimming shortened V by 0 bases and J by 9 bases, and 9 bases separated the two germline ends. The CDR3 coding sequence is TGTGCCTGGAGTGTATCGTTTTCTGAGCAGTTCTTC. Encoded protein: CAWSVSFSEQFF.

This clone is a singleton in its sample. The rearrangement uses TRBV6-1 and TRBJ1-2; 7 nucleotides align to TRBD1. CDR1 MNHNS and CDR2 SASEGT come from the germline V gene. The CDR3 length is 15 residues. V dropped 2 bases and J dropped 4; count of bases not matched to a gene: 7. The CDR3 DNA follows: TGTGCCAGCAGTGAATTGGCAGGGGGAGCCTATGGCTACACCTTC. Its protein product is CASSELAGGAYGYTF.